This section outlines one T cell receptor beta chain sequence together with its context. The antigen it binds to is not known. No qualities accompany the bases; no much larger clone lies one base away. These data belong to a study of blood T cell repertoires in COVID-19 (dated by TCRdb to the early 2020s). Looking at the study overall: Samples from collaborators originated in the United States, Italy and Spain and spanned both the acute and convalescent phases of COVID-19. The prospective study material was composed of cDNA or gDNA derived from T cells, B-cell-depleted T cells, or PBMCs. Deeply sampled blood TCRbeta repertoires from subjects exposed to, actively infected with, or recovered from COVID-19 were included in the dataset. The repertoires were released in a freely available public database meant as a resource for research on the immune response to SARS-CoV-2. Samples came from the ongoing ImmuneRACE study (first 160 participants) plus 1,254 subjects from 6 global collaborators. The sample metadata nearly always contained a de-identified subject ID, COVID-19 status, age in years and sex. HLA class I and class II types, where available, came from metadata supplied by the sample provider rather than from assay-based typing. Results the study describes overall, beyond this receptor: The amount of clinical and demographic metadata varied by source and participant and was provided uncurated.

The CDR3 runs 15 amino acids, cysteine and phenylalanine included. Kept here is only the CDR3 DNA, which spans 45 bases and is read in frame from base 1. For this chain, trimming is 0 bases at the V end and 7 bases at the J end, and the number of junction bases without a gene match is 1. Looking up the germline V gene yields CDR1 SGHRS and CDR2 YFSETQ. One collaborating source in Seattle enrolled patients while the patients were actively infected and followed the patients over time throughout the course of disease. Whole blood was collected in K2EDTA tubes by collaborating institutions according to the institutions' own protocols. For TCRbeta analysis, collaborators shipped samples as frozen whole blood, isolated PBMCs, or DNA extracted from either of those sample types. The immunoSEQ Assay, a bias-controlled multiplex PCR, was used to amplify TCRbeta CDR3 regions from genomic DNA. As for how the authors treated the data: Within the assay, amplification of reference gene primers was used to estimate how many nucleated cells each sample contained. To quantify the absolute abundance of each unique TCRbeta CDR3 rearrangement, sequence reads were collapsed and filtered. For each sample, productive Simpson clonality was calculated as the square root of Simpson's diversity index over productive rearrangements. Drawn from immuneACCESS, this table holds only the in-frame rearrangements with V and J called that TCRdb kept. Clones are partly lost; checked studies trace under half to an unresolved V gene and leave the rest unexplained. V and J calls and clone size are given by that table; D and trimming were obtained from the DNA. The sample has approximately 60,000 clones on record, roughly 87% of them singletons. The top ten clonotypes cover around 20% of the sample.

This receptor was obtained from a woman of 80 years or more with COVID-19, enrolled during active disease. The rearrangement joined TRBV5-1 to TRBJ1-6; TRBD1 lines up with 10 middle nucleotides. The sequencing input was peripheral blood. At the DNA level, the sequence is TGCGCCAGCAGCTTGGCGGGACAGGGGAATTCACCCCTCCACTTT. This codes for CASSLAGQGNSPLHF.